The present TCR beta chain was sequenced within a study of blood T cells in healthy people across ages. Study conclusions and caveats: Older individuals had lower TCR beta diversity per million T cells (the decline was roughly linear).

This clonotype has more than one count but fewer than ten. What it recognizes is unknown. Per the germline V gene, CDR1 is MDHEN and CDR2 is SYDVKM. The CDR3 loop spans 17 amino acids. V was clipped by 3 bases and J by 1 base; unmatched bases: 8. Combining a sample-barcoded 5' primer with a J-beta primer mix, a second PCR ran for roughly 6 to 12 cycles. TCRdb analysed the 5' RACE reads with MiXCR anew, one entry per CDR3 protein. The data contain 750,000 to 950,000 distinct CDR3 sequences, roughly 24% of them singletons. These sequences were also reported in another study, on T cells of mothers and their children. This second study notes: Barcodes for each sample and 2-4 random nucleotides were added by the M1S primer used in the second PCR.

This clonotype originated in a boy younger than 18 in good health. Sample: blood. The V and J genes are TRBV28 and TRBJ2-4; TRBD2 matches at 8 bases. The CDR3 loop reads CASSFTSGSGAKNIQYF. CDR3 sequence (DNA): TGTGCCAGCAGTTTCACAAGCGGGAGCGGGGCCAAAAACATTCAGTACTTC.